The T cell receptor (beta chain) described here comes from a study of control samples from healthy donors and cancer patients. The CDR3 has 14 residues. V was clipped by 0 bases and J by 5 bases; unmatched bases: 3. The germline CDR1 and CDR2 sequences are MNHEY and SVGAGI. Data came from immunoSEQ multiplex PCR; TCRdb stores just in-frame clones and leaves some out. The sample records under 50,000 clones, about 90% being singletons. This clonotype was obtained from an older woman with lung cancer. Sequenced input: PBMCs. This chain uses TRBV6-5 with TRBJ2-7; 8 bases align to TRBD1. The CDR3 spells CASSYSTGVDEQYF. The CDR3 DNA reads as TGTGCCAGCAGTTACTCGACAGGGGTGGACGAGCAGTACTTC.